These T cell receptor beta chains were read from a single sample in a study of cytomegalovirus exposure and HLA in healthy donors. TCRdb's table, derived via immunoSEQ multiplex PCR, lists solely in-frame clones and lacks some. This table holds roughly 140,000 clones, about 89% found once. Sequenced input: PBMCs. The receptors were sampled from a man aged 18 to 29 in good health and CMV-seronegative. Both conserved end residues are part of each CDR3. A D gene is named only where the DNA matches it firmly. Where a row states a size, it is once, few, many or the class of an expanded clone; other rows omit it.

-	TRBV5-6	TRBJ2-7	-	CASTKRAGRPYEQYF	TGTGCCAGCACCAAAAGGGCAGGGCGTCCCTACGAGCAGTACTTC
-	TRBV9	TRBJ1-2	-	CASSVDPQGIYGYTF	TGTGCCAGCAGCGTAGATCCTCAGGGTATCTATGGCTACACCTTC
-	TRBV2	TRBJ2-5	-	CASSVGETQYF	TGTGCCAGCAGTGTCGGGGAGACCCAGTACTTC
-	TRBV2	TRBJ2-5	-	CASRWRGRTQETQYF	TGTGCCAGCAGGTGGCGGGGGCGCACGCAAGAGACCCAGTACTTC
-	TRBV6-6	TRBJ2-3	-	CASSYFGDTQYF	TGTGCCAGCAGTTACTTCGGAGATACGCAGTATTTT
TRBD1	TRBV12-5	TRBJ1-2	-	CASGLSNRGLDGYTF	TGTGCTAGTGGTTTGAGTAACAGGGGGTTGGATGGCTACACCTTC
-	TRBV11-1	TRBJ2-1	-	CASSPPGYEQFF	TGTGCCAGCAGCCCCCCTGGCTATGAGCAGTTCTTC
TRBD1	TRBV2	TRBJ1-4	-	CASSDSGGTNEKLFF	TGTGCCAGCAGTGATTCAGGGGGGACTAATGAAAAACTGTTTTTT
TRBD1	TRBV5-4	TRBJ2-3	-	CASSPTRGGKDTQYF	TGTGCCAGCAGCCCCACTAGAGGGGGCAAAGATACGCAGTATTTT
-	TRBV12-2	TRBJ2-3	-	CASRGRLSTDTQYF	TGTGCAAGTCGTGGCAGGCTAAGCACAGATACGCAGTATTTT
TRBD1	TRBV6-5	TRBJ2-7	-	CASSYGTGNEQYF	TGTGCCAGCAGTTACGGGACAGGGAACGAGCAGTACTTC
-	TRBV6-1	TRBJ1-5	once	CASSDQDQPQHF	TGTGCCAGCAGTGACCAGGATCAGCCCCAGCATTTT
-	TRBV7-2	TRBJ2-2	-	CASSLGRSGELFF	TGTGCCAGCAGCTTAGGGCGGTCCGGGGAGCTGTTTTTT
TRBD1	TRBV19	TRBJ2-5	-	CATGPKETQYF	TGTGCGACAGGGCCGAAGGAGACCCAGTACTTC
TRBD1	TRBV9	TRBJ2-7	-	CASSVVIGQGDYEQYF	TGTGCCAGCAGCGTAGTAATCGGACAGGGAGACTACGAGCAGTACTTC
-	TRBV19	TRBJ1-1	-	CASSILPRTASAWGTEAFF	TGTGCCAGTAGTATTTTACCAAGGACAGCCTCTGCCTGGGGCACTGAAGCTTTCTTT
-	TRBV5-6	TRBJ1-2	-	CASSPLGGGNYGYTF	TGTGCCAGCAGCCCCCTCGGCGGGGGGAACTATGGCTACACCTTC
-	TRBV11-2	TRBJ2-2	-	CASSSRGRGELFF	TGTGCCAGCAGCTCCCGGGGGAGAGGGGAGCTGTTTTTT
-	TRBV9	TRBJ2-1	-	CASSVANEQFF	TGTGCCAGCAGCGTAGCGAATGAGCAGTTCTTC
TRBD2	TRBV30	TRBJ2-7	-	CAREGYGPYEQYF	TGTGCACGGGAGGGGTACGGCCCCTACGAGCAGTACTTC
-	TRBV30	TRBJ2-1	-	CAWSGRGPYNEQFF	TGTGCCTGGAGTGGGCGCGGCCCCTACAATGAGCAGTTCTTC
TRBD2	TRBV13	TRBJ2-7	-	CASSPPTSGVTYEQYF	TGTGCCAGCAGCCCCCCGACTAGCGGGGTAACCTACGAGCAGTACTTC
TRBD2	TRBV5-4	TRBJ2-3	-	CASSDPSGPRRDTQYF	TGTGCCAGCAGCGACCCTAGCGGGCCTCGAAGAGATACGCAGTATTTT
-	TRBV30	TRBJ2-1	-	CAWRSRHSKYNEQFF	TGTGCCTGGAGGTCCCGACATTCGAAATACAATGAGCAGTTCTTC
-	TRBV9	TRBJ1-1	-	CASSGEGGLGTEAFF	TGTGCCAGCAGCGGAGAAGGGGGTTTAGGGACTGAAGCTTTCTTT
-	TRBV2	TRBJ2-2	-	CASRETATGELFF	TGTGCCAGCAGGGAGACAGCAACCGGGGAGCTGTTTTTT
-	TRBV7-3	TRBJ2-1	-	CASGAGRGDEQFF	TGTGCCAGCGGGGCGGGACGAGGGGATGAGCAGTTCTTC
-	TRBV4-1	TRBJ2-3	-	CASRGYPGPDTQYF	TGCGCCAGCCGGGGGTATCCGGGCCCAGATACGCAGTATTTT
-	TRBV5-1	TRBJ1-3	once	CASSLAGQRNSGNTIYF	TGCGCCAGCAGCTTGGCCGGACAGCGGAACTCTGGAAACACCATATATTTT
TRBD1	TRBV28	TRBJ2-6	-	CASTTWGQGSGANVLTF	TGTGCCAGCACCACGTGGGGACAGGGATCCGGGGCCAACGTCCTGACTTTC
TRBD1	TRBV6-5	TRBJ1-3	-	CASRTTGAGNTIYF	TGTGCCAGCAGGACGACAGGGGCTGGAAACACCATATATTTT
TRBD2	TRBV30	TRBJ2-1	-	CAWNLAGGLNEQFF	TGTGCCTGGAACCTAGCGGGGGGACTTAATGAGCAGTTCTTC
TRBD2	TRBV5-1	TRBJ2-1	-	CASSLASTLSGGNNEQFF	TGCGCCAGCAGCTTGGCCTCTACCCTATCGGGAGGGAACAATGAGCAGTTCTTC
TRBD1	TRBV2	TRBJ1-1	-	CARARTGTNTEAFF	TGTGCCAGAGCAAGGACAGGGACGAACACTGAAGCTTTCTTT
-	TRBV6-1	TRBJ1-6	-	CASSEVLRGLAYNSPLHF	TGTGCCAGCAGTGAAGTTTTACGGGGACTGGCCTATAATTCACCCCTCCACTTT
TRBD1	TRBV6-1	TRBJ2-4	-	CASSGSYRGTKNIQYF	TGTGCCAGCAGTGGTTCGTACAGGGGAACCAAAAACATTCAGTACTTC
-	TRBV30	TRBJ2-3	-	CAWGYGPEGRSRDTQYF	TGTGCCTGGGGTTACGGTCCAGAGGGTCGGTCCCGGGATACGCAGTATTTT
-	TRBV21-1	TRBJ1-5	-	CASSLRQGDPQHF	TGTGCCAGCAGCTTACGACAGGGAGACCCCCAGCATTTT
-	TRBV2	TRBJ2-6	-	CASSELGPGGANVLTF	TGTGCCAGCAGTGAGCTGGGGCCGGGCGGGGCCAACGTCCTGACTTTC
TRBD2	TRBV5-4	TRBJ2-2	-	CASSSSSGGPTGELFF	TGTGCCAGCAGCTCCTCTAGCGGGGGGCCCACCGGGGAGCTGTTTTTT
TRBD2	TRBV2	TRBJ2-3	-	CASSAGLAGGHSTDTQYF	TGTGCCAGCAGCGCGGGACTAGCGGGAGGCCATAGCACAGATACGCAGTATTTT
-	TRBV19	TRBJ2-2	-	CASSRISDENTGELFF	TGTGCCAGTAGTCGTATCTCAGATGAGAACACCGGGGAGCTGTTTTTT
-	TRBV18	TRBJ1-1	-	CASSTGEDTEAFF	TGTGCCAGCTCAACGGGGGAGGACACTGAAGCTTTCTTT
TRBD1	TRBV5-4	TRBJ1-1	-	CASSFQTGANTEAFF	TGTGCCAGCAGCTTCCAGACAGGGGCCAACACTGAAGCTTTCTTT
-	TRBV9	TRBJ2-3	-	CASRGTDTQYF	TGTGCCTCTCGGGGCACAGATACGCAGTATTTT
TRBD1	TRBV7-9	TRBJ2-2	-	CATSPQGQVLANTGELFF	TGTGCCACCTCACCTCAGGGACAGGTCCTAGCGAACACCGGGGAGCTGTTTTTT
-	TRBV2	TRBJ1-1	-	CASTLEINTEAFF	TGTGCCAGCACCCTGGAGATCAACACTGAAGCTTTCTTT
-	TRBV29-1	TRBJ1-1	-	CSVELGSTEAFF	TGCAGCGTTGAATTGGGGAGCACTGAAGCTTTCTTT
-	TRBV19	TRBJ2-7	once	CASSSVGGLNEQYF	TGTGCCAGTAGTTCCGTTGGGGGCCTCAACGAGCAGTACTTC
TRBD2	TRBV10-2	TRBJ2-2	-	CASSESTRSGNRARELFF	TGCGCCAGCAGTGAGTCGACTCGAAGCGGGAACCGTGCAAGGGAGCTGTTTTTT
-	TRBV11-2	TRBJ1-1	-	CASSLGTGGDTEAFF	TGTGCCAGCAGCTTAGGTACAGGTGGGGACACTGAAGCTTTCTTT
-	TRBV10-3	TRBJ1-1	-	CAIGGPGETEAFF	TGTGCCATCGGGGGTCCGGGGGAGACTGAAGCTTTCTTT
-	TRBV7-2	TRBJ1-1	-	CASSLGGFGTEAFF	TGTGCCAGCAGCTTAGGAGGTTTTGGCACTGAAGCTTTCTTT
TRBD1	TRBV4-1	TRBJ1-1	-	CASSQDRYEGANTEAFF	TGCGCCAGCAGCCAAGATAGGTACGAGGGGGCGAACACTGAAGCTTTCTTT